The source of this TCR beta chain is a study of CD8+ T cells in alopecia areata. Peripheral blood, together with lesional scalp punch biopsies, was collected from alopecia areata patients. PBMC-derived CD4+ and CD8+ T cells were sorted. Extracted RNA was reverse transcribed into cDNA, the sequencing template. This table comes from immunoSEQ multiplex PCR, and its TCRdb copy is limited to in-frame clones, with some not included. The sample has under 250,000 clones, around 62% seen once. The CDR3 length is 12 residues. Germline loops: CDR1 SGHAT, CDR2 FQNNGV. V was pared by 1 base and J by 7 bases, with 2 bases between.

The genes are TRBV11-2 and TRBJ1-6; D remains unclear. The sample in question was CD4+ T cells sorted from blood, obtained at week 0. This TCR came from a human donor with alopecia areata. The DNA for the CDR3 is TGTGCCAGCAGCTTAGTAAATTCACCCCTCCACTTT. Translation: CASSLVNSPLHF.